What follows are 20 T cell receptor beta chains derived from one specimen sequenced in a study of blood T cell repertoires in COVID-19. Generated by immunoSEQ multiplex PCR, the TCRdb table keeps only in-frame clones and is missing some. The repertoire holds about 110,000 clones, approximately 62% seen once, with roughly 6% in the top ten. Sequencing was performed on peripheral blood. The receptors originated from a man at least 80 years old with acute or convalescent COVID-19.

This sequence joins TRBV4-3 and TRBJ2-1; possible D gene TRBD1, 7 bases. The CDR3 covers 15 residues. The germline V gene has CDR1 LGHNA and CDR2 YSLEER. V gave up 4 bases and J gave up 15 bases, with 25 bases separating them. The CDR3 nucleotides are TGCGCCAGCAGCCTCCAATTTTGGGGCCAGGGGGAGGTGTTCTTC. This gives the protein CASSLQFWGQGEVFF.

This chain links TRBV9 with TRBJ2-2, with TRBD2 matching over 9 bases. The CDR3 extends over 15 amino acids. Germline CDR1 and CDR2: SGDLS and YYNGEE. With V trimmed by 2 bases and J by 5 bases, 4 bases remained unmatched. CDR3 DNA sequence: TGTGCCAGCAGCGTCGGCGGGAGGGGGACCGGGGAGCTGTTTTTT. It is translated as CASSVGGRGTGELFF.

This clone was counted once. The V call is TRBV7-2, the J call TRBJ1-6; D remains unclear. V was shortened by 3 bases and J by 5 bases, with 8 bases between the two germline ends. Per the germline V gene, CDR1 is SGHTA and CDR2 is FQGNSA. CDR3 length: 14 residues. This chain's CDR3 is CASSFASDNSPLHF. CDR3 DNA sequence: TGTGCCAGCAGCTTCGCTAGCGATAATTCACCCCTCCACTTT.

The chain uses TRBV30 and TRBJ2-7; 11 bases fit TRBD1. The CDR3 length is 15 residues. Germline CDR1 reads GTSNPN; CDR2 reads SVGIG (reference sequence). Trimming at V came to 2 bases and at J to 2 bases, leaving 5 bases not matched to a gene. The CDR3 region is CAWSLGTGGAYEQYF. The CDR3 DNA follows: TGTGCCTGGAGTCTCGGGACAGGGGGTGCCTACGAGCAGTACTTC.

This clone was counted only a few times. The chain combines TRBV28 with TRBJ2-2, with D maybe TRBD2 (5 bases). Trimming removed 5 bases from V and 7 bases from J, with 17 bases in between. The CDR3 is 15 residues long. Germline-derived CDR1 and CDR2 are MDHEN and SYDVKM. The CDR3 nucleotides are TGTGCCAGCAGTCCCGCCGGGGAGATCCGCGGGGAGCTGTTTTTT. Translating it yields CASSPAGEIRGELFF.

The CDR3 bases are TGTGCCACCAGTGATTTGGAACTAGCGGGAGGAAATGAGCAGTTCTTC. This translates into CATSDLELAGGNEQFF. The chain combines TRBV24-1 with TRBJ2-1, with 12 bases lining up with TRBD2. From germline, CDR1 is KGHDR and CDR2 SFDVKD. The V and J ends lost 0 bases and 7 bases, in that order; junction bases with no gene match: 3. The CDR3 extends over 16 amino acids.

This rearrangement joins TRBV6-2 or TRBV6-3 to TRBJ2-5, with TRBD2 matching 12 bases. Looked up from germline, CDR1 is MNHEY and CDR2 is SVGEGT. Trimming at V came to 5 bases and at J to 3 bases, leaving 7 bases not matched to a gene. CDR3 length: 16 amino acids. The CDR3, as DNA: TGTGCCAGCAGTCCGGGGCGGACTAGCGGGAAAGAGACCCAGTACTTC. Its translation is CASSPGRTSGKETQYF.

The gene calls are TRBV4-3 and TRBJ2-3; D perhaps matches TRBD1 (6 bases). The germline V gene encodes CDR1 LGHNA and CDR2 YSLEER. The V end was cut by 6 bases, the J end by 2 bases, with 15 bases between. The CDR3 is made up of 15 amino acids. The CDR3: CASSPLLGATDTQYF. In nucleotides, the CDR3 is TGCGCCAGCAGTCCGCTGTTGGGGGCCACAGATACGCAGTATTTT.

This chain connects TRBV5-5 to TRBJ2-1, with 9 bases matching TRBD2. The J segment lost 6 bases and the V segment lost 3 bases, leaving 7 bases of the junction unmatched. Germline V gene lookup returns CDR1 SGHKS and CDR2 YYEKEE (reference sequence). The CDR3 runs to 15 residues. CDR3 loop: CASSWGLAALNEQFF. The CDR3 region has the DNA TGTGCCAGCAGCTGGGGACTAGCTGCTCTCAATGAGCAGTTCTTC.

This chain connects TRBV6-2 or TRBV6-3 to TRBJ2-1; 8 nucleotides line up with TRBD2. The germline gives CDR1 MNHEY, CDR2 SVGEGT. The J segment lost 3 bases and the V segment lost 6 bases, leaving 7 bases of the junction unmatched. This CDR3 is 15 amino acids long. The CDR3 DNA is TGTGCCAGCAGCAAGACTAGCGTTAACTACAATGAGCAGTTCTTC. The encoded protein is CASSKTSVNYNEQFF.

V usage is TRBV7-2 and J usage is TRBJ2-3; 12 bases map to TRBD1. CDR1 and CDR2 from the germline V gene are SGHTA and FQGNSA. The CDR3 loop spans 15 amino acids. The V gene end was trimmed by 1 base and the J gene end by 7 bases; junction bases not matched to a gene: 3. Written as DNA, the CDR3 is TGTGCCAGCAGCTTAGACGGGACAGGGGGCAATACGCAGTATTTT. The encoded protein is CASSLDGTGGNTQYF.

This clone occurred once. The DNA is omitted, as the CDR3 cannot be located on it reliably, and the CDR3 follows TCRdb's listing. This rearrangement joins TRBV2 to TRBJ1-1; TRBD1 is taken as the D call from the table, unchecked against the DNA. The CDR3 is 16 residues long, ends included. Germline CDR1 SNHLY, CDR2 FYNNEI. The CDR3 is CASILGQSITHTEAFF.

This clone was recorded only once. This chain joins TRBV7-9 and TRBJ2-2; 7 bases fit TRBD2. The V gene's germline CDR1 is SEHNR and CDR2 FQNEAQ (reference sequence). The J segment lost 3 bases and the V segment lost 6 bases, leaving 13 bases of the junction unmatched. This CDR3 is built from 17 residues. CDR3 loop: CASSRTVAGQYTGELFF. The CDR3, as DNA: TGTGCCAGCAGTCGAACCGTAGCGGGCCAGTACACCGGGGAGCTGTTTTTT. Combining the CDR3 with reference TRBV7-9 and TRBJ2-2 gives the whole variable domain DTGVSQNPRHKITKRGQNVTFRCDPISEHNRLYWYRQTLGQGPEFLTYFQNEAQLEKSRLLSDRFSAERPKGSFSTLEIQRTEQGDSAMYLCASSRTVAGQYTGELFFGEGSRLTVL.

This chain links TRBV10-3 with TRBJ1-6; D gene uncertain. The germline V gene has CDR1 ENHRY and CDR2 SYGVKD. This CDR3 has 14 residues. Trimming left V 3 bases short and J 3 bases short, with 6 bases between. The CDR3: CAISDQVYNSPLHF. In nucleotides, the CDR3 is TGTGCCATCAGTGACCAGGTCTATAATTCACCCCTCCACTTT.

The chain combines TRBV7-8 with TRBJ2-6; D unresolved. Looked up from germline, CDR1 is SGHVS and CDR2 is FQNEAQ. Trimming stripped 5 bases from V and 2 bases from J, with 10 bases between. The CDR3 runs to 15 residues. In DNA, the CDR3 is TGTGCCAGCAGCCCACAGTTCCCTGGGGCCAACGTCCTGACTTTC. Protein sequence: CASSPQFPGANVLTF. Combining the CDR3 with reference TRBV7-8 and TRBJ2-6 gives the whole variable domain GAGVSQSPRYKVAKRGQDVALRCDPISGHVSLFWYQQALGQGPEFLTYFQNEAQLDKSGLPSDRFFAERPEGSVSTLKIQRTQQEDSAVYLCASSPQFPGANVLTFGAGSRLTVL.

V and J are TRBV28 and TRBJ2-3; 9 bases line up with TRBD1. Germline V CDR1 and CDR2: MDHEN, SYDVKM. Trimming at V came to 4 bases and at J to 8 bases, leaving 7 bases not matched to a gene. This CDR3 has 14 residues. The CDR3, as DNA: TGTGCCAGCAGTTCGAGGACAGGGGTCAGTACGCAGTATTTT. As protein: CASSSRTGVSTQYF.

CDR3 in DNA: TGTGCCAGTAGAGGACCGGGACATTACACTGAAGCTTTCTTT. This translates into CASRGPGHYTEAFF. The V and J genes are TRBV19 and TRBJ1-1; perhaps TRBD1 as D (6 bases). CDR1 LNHDA and CDR2 SQIVND come from the germline V gene (reference sequence). The V and J ends lost 6 bases and 3 bases respectively, with 14 bases between them. The CDR3 sequence is 14 residues long.

This clone has at least ten counts. Here the CDR3 reads CASSLASQGGYQPQHF. Here the CDR3 DNA reads TGTGCCAGCAGCTTGGCAAGCCAGGGGGGTTATCAGCCCCAGCATTTT. The chain is built from TRBV5-6 and TRBJ1-5, with 7 nucleotides matching TRBD1. Unmatched junction bases numbered 8, after V lost 0 bases and J lost 5 bases. This CDR3 contains 16 residues. The V gene's germline CDR1 is SGHDT and CDR2 YYEEEE.

Ten or more counts support this clone. A read error may produce the germline difference seen at one junction end. This chain uses TRBV5-8 with TRBJ2-5, with TRBD2 as a possible D gene (5 bases). The germline V gene encodes CDR1 SGHTS and CDR2 YDEGEE. The CDR3 is made up of 11 amino acids. CDR3 sequence (DNA): TGTGCCAGCAGTGGAGCGGAGCCCCACCACTTC. Translating it yields CASSGAEPHHF.

The chain recombines TRBV19 with TRBJ2-3; 7 bases line up with TRBD1. The length of the CDR3 is 15 residues. The junction had 10 bases not matched to a gene; V was cut back by 4 bases and J by 6 bases. CDR1 and CDR2 (germline): LNHDA, SQIVND (reference sequence). The CDR3 DNA follows: TGTGCCAGTAGTAAGGGACAGACCTACGGGGATACGCAGTATTTT. This encodes CASSKGQTYGDTQYF.